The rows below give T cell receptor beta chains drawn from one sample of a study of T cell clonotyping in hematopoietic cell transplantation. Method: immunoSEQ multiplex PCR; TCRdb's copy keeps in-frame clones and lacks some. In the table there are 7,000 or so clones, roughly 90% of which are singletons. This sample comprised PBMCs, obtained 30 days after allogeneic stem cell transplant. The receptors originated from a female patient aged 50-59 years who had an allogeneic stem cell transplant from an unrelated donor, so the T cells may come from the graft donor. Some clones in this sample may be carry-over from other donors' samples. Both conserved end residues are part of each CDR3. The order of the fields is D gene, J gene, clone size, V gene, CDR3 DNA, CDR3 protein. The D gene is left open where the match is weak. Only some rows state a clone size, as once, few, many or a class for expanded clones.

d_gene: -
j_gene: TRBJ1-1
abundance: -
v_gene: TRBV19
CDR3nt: TGTGCCAGTAGTCTGGGGGCGAGTCTGGTACGAGCTTTCTTT
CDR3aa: CASSLGASLVRAFF

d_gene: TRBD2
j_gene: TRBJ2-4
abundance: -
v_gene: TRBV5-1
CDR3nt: TGCGCCAGCAGTCCGAGCGGGGGGGCCTCAGACATTCAGTACTTC
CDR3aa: CASSPSGGASDIQYF

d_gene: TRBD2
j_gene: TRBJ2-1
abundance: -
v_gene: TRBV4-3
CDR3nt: TGCGCCAGCAGCCCGGGACTAATGTCCTATGAGCAGTTCTTC
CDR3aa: CASSPGLMSYEQFF

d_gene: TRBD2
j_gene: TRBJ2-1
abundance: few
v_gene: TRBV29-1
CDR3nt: TGCAGCGTCTGGACTAGCGGGACCCATGAGCAGTTCTTC
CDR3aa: CSVWTSGTHEQFF

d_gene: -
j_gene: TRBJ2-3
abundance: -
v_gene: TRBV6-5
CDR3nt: TGTGCCAGCAGCCGCCTCCCCGGGACCTCAGATACGCAGTATTTT
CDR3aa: CASSRLPGTSDTQYF

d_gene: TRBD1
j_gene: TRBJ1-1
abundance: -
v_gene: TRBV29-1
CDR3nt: TGCAGCACCCGACAGGGGAAGAACACTGAAGCTTTCTTT
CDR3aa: CSTRQGKNTEAFF

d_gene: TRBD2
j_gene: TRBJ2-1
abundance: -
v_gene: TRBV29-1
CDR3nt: TGCAGCGTTGATGTAGCGGGAGGGCCGGATTGGAAAAACAATGAGCAGTTCTTC
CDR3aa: CSVDVAGGPDWKNNEQFF

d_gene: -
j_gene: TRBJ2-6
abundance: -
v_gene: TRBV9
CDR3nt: TGTGCCAGCAGCGCAGTCTCTGGGGCCAACGTCCTGACTTTC
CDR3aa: CASSAVSGANVLTF

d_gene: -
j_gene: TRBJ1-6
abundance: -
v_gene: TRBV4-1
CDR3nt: TGCGCCAGCAGCGCACAGAGGCCAGATAATTCACCCCTCCACTTT
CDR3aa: CASSAQRPDNSPLHF

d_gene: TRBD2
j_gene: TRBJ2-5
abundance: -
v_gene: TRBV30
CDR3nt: TGTGCCTGCGGACTAGCGGCAGGAAGGGGGACCCAGTACTTC
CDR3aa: CACGLAAGRGTQYF

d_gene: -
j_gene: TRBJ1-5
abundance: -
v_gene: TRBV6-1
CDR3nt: TGTGCCAGCAGTGGTTTAGCCGGGGGCAATCAGCCCCAGCATTTT
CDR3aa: CASSGLAGGNQPQHF

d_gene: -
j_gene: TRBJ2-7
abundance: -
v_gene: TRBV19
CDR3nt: TGTGCCAGTAGGGCCAGGAGCTCCTACGAGCAGTACTTC
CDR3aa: CASRARSSYEQYF

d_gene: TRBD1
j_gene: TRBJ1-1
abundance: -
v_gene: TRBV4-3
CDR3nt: TGCGCCAGCAGCCAAGATCGGTGGGCGACAGGGTCGGTGGCTTTCTTT
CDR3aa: CASSQDRWATGSVAFF

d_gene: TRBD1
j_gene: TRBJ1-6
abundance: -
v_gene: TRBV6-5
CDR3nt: TGTGCCAGCAGTTATACGGGACAGTATAATTCACCCCTCCACTTT
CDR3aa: CASSYTGQYNSPLHF

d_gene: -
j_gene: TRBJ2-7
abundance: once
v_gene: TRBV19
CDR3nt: TGTGCCAGTAGTATAGGAGGGGAGCAGTACTTC
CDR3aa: CASSIGGEQYF

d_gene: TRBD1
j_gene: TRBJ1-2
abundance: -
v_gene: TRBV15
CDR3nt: TGTGCCACCAGCAGAGACCGGGGACAGGGGGCCTCTTTTGGCACCTTC
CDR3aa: CATSRDRGQGASFGTF

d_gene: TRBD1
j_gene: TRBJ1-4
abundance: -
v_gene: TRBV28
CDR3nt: TGTGCCAGTTCAGGGGGCAGGGAAAAACTGTTTTTT
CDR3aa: CASSGGREKLFF

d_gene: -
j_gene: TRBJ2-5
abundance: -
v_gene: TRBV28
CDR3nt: TGTGCCAGCAGTTTAACGGGGAGAACCCAAGAGACCCAGTACTTC
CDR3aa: CASSLTGRTQETQYF

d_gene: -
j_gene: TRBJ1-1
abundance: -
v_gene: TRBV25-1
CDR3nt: TGTGCCAGCAGTGCTTCATTCAACACTGAAGCTTTCTTT
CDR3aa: CASSASFNTEAFF

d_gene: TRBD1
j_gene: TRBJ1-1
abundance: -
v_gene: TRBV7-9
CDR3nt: TGTGCCAGCAGCCTACAGGGGAGAGGTCGCACTGAAGCTTTCTTT
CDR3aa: CASSLQGRGRTEAFF

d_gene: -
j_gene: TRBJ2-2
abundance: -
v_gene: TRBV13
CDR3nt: TGTGCCAGCAGCTCGTACAGCCCCACCGGGGAGCTGTTTTTT
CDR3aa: CASSSYSPTGELFF

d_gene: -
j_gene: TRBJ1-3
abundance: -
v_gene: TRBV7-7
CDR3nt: TGTGCCAGCAGCTTAGAACGGGGAAACACCATATATTTT
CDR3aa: CASSLERGNTIYF

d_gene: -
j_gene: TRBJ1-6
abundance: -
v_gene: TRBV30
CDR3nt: TGTGCCTGGAGTAAAGGGTACAATTCACCCCTCCACTTT
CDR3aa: CAWSKGYNSPLHF

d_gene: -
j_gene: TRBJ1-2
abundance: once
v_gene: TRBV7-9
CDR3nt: TGTGCCAGCAGCTTAGACCAGGGGCCTTCCTATGGCTACACCTTC
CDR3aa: CASSLDQGPSYGYTF

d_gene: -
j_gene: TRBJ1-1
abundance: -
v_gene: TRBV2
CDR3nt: TGTGCCAGCAGTTACGCCGGGGGAGAGACTGAAGCTTTCTTT
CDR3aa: CASSYAGGETEAFF

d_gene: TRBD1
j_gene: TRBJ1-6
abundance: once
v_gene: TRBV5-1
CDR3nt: TGCGCCAGCAGCCTAGGACAGGGGGGGAATTCACCCCTCCACTTT
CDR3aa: CASSLGQGGNSPLHF

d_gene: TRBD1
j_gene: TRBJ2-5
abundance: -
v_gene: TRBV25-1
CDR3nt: TGTGCCAGCAGTGAGGGACAGGGAATCTGGGAGACCCAGTACTTC
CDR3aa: CASSEGQGIWETQYF

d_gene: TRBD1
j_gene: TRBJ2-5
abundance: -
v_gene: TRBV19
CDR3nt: TGTGCCAGTAGTATGCCCGGGACAGGGTTGGAGACCCAGTACTTC
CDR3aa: CASSMPGTGLETQYF

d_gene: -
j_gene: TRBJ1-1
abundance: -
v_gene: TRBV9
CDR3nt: TGTGCCAGCAGCGTAGACAGGGTAACCACTGAAGCTTTCTTT
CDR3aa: CASSVDRVTTEAFF

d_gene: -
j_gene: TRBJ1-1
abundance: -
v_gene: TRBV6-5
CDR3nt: TGTGCCAGCAGTTACGGACAGCGCGGTACTGAAGCTTTCTTT
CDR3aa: CASSYGQRGTEAFF

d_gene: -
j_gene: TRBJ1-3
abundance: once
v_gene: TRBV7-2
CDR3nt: TGTGCCAGCAGTATAGGGGGGTCTGGAAACACCATATATTTT
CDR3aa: CASSIGGSGNTIYF

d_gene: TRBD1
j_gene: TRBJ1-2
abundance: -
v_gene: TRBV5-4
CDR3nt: TGTGCCAGCAGCGGCATCAACAGGGGGGACTATGGCTACACCTTC
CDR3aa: CASSGINRGDYGYTF

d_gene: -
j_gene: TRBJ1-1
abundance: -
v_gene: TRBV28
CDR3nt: TGTGCCAGCAGTCCATCTGTGGGCAGGAGCACTGAAGCTTTCTTT
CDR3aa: CASSPSVGRSTEAFF

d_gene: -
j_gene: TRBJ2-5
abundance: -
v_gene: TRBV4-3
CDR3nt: TGCGCCAGCAGCCAAAGTTGGGGAGAGACCCAGTACTTC
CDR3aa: CASSQSWGETQYF

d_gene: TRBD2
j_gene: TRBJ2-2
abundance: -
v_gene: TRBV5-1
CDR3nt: TGCGCCAGCAGCAAATCCGGGCGGGAGGCCGGGGAGCTGTTTTTT
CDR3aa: CASSKSGREAGELFF

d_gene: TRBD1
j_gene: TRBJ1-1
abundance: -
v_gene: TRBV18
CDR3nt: TGTGCCAGCTCACCCATCCAGGGGGGTGGGACTGAAGCTTTCTTT
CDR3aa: CASSPIQGGGTEAFF

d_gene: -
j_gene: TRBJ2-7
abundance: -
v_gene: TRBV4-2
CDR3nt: TGTGCCAGCAGCCAAGTCGCAGCGACCTCCTACGAGCAGTACTTC
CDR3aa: CASSQVAATSYEQYF

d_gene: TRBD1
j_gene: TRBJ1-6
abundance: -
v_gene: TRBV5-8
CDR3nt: TGTGCCAGCAGCCGGACAGGGACCTATAATTCACCCCTCCACTTT
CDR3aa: CASSRTGTYNSPLHF

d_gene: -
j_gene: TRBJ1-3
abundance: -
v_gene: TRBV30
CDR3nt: TGTGCCTGGAGCCTGGGAAGTTCTGGAAACACCATATATTTT
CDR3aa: CAWSLGSSGNTIYF

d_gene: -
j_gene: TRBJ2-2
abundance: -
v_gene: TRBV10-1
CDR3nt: TGCGCCAGCAGTGAGTCGACCGATAAGGAGCTGTTTTTT
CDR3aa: CASSESTDKELFF

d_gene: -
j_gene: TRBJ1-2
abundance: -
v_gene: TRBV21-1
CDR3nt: TGTGCCAGCAGCAACAATAACTATGGCTACACCTTC
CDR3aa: CASSNNNYGYTF

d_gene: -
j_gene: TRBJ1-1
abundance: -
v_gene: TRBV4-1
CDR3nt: TGCGCCAGCAGGGGGGATGTTGAAGCTTTCTTT
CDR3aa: CASRGDVEAFF

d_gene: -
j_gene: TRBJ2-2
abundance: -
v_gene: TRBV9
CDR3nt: TGTGCCAGCAGCGCATTACAGAACACCGGGGAGCTGTTTTTT
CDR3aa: CASSALQNTGELFF

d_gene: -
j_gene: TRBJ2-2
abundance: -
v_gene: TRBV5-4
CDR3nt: TGTGCCAGCAGCTTGATAGGCGGTTCGAACACCGGGGAGCTGTTTTTT
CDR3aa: CASSLIGGSNTGELFF

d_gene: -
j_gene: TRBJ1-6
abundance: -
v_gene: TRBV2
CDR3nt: TGTGCCAGCAGACCCAAGGGGACGGACTATAATTCACCCCTCCACTTT
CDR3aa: CASRPKGTDYNSPLHF

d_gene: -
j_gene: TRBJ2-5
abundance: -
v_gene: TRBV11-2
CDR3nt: TGTGCCAGCAGCTTAGATTGGGGCCGAGAGACCCAGTACTTC
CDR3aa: CASSLDWGRETQYF

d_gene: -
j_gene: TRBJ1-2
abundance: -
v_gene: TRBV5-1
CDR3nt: TGCGCCAGCAGCGAGGTAGGCGGGACACCGTCCTCCGGGACCTTC
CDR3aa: CASSEVGGTPSSGTF

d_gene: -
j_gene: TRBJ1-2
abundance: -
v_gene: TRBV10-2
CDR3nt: TGCGCCAGCAGTGAAGAGGTTCGGTGGGCCTATGGCTACACCTTC
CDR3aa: CASSEEVRWAYGYTF

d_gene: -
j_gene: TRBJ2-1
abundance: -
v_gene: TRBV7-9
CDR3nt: TGTGCCAGCAGCTTAACGGGGAACTCCTACAATGAGCAGTTCTTC
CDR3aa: CASSLTGNSYNEQFF

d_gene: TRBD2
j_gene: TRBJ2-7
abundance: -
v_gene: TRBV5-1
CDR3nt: TGCGCCAGCAGCTCCAGCGGGGGGCCGGCCTACGAGCAGTACTTC
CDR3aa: CASSSSGGPAYEQYF

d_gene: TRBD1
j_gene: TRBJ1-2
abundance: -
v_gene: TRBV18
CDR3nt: TGTGCCAGCTCACCCCGGACAGGGGATCGGTATGGCTACACCTTC
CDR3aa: CASSPRTGDRYGYTF

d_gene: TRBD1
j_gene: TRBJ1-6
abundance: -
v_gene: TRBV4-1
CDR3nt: TGCGCCAGCAGCCAAGACTACAGGGGTTCACCCCTCCACTTT
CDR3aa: CASSQDYRGSPLHF